These 6 T cell receptor beta chains share one sample of origin, sequenced in a study of chemoradiotherapy in HPV16-positive cancers. The repertoire was sequenced with immunoSEQ multiplex PCR; TCRdb's copy has only in-frame clones and lacks some. Of around 610 clones listed, more than 90% are singletons. Material: tumor tissue, obtained from a patient who underwent chemoradiotherapy. The receptors were sampled from a human donor with HPV-associated anogenital cancer.

The rearrangement uses TRBV7-9 and TRBJ2-3; D is unclear. Trimming took off 8 bases at V and 0 bases at J, with 6 bases between the two ends. CDR3 length equals 12 residues. Germline CDR1 reads SEHNR; CDR2 reads FQNEAQ (reference sequence). The CDR3 reads CASALSTDTQYF. CDR3 DNA sequence: TGTGCCAGCGCACTAAGCACAGATACGCAGTATTTT.

This CDR3 is CASSVASGAPEAFF. Here the CDR3 DNA reads TGTGCCAGCAGCGTAGCATCTGGGGCCCCTGAAGCTTTCTTT. This chain connects TRBV9 to TRBJ1-1, with D tentatively TRBD1 (5 bases). The V and J ends lost 0 bases and 6 bases respectively, with 12 bases between them. The CDR3 is 14 residues long. Germline-derived CDR1 and CDR2 are SGDLS and YYNGEE.

V is TRBV27 and J is TRBJ2-7, with a tentative D call TRBD2 (5 bases). Germline CDR1 MNHEY, CDR2 SMNVEV (reference sequence). The CDR3 is made up of 15 amino acids. V lost 5 bases and J lost 6, with 20 bases in between. Here the CDR3 reads CASSPGGYSSAEQYF. For the CDR3, the DNA is TGTGCCAGCAGTCCAGGAGGCTATTCTTCTGCCGAGCAGTACTTC.

The chain is built from TRBV27 and TRBJ2-5; the D call may be TRBD1 or TRBD2 (6 bases each). The V end lost 6 bases, the J end lost 5 bases, and 19 bases lay between the germline ends. This CDR3 has 15 residues. Germline CDR1 reads MNHEY; CDR2 reads SMNVEV (reference sequence). CDR3 in DNA: TGTGCCAGCAGCCAAGAGGGGGGCGATGGGGAGACCCAGTACTTC. As protein: CASSQEGGDGETQYF.

This clone occurred once. The chain employs TRBV6-1 and TRBJ1-2; D remains ambiguous. The CDR3 totals 14 residues. Trimming left V 3 bases short and J 7 bases short, with 15 bases between. CDR1 is MNHNS, CDR2 SASEGT, per germline. DNA for the CDR3: TGTGCCAGCAGTGACGGGCAGGTCAGTCGTGGCTACACCTTC. Translated: CASSDGQVSRGYTF.

The chain is built from TRBV9 and TRBJ2-1; no firm D call. Germline CDR1 reads SGDLS; CDR2 reads YYNGEE. V shed 3 bases and J shed 5 bases, with 6 bases lying between them. The CDR3 consists of 12 residues. The CDR3 sequence: CASSESDNEQFF. The CDR3 region has the DNA TGTGCCAGCAGCGAATCGGACAATGAGCAGTTCTTC.